This is a list of T cell receptor beta chains from one sample in a study of blood T cell repertoires in COVID-19. This table comes from immunoSEQ multiplex PCR, and its TCRdb copy is limited to in-frame clones, with some not included. The sample lists about 160,000 clones, roughly 91% seen once, with under 5% in the top ten. The sample consisted of peripheral blood. Every receptor here comes from a woman aged 45-60 years with acute or convalescent COVID-19. The CDR3 runs from the conserved cysteine through the conserved F or W. A D gene is named only where the DNA matches it firmly. Only part of the rows carry a size: once, few, many, or a class if the clone is expanded.

j_call,clone_size,v_call,d_call,cdr3_aa,cdr3_nt
TRBJ1-2,.,TRBV19,.,CASSSSRGGYLYGYTF,TGTGCCAGTAGTTCTTCCCGTGGCGGATACCTCTATGGCTACACCTTC
TRBJ1-2,.,TRBV30,.,CAWTPPRGKLGYTF,TGTGCCTGGACCCCACCGCGCGGGAAGCTTGGCTACACCTTC
TRBJ2-2,.,TRBV27,TRBD2,CASSLWGGTSGRPGELFF,TGTGCCAGCAGTTTATGGGGGGGGACTAGCGGGAGACCCGGGGAGCTGTTTTTT
TRBJ2-2,.,TRBV7-9,TRBD1,CASSPGQGGTGELFF,TGTGCCAGCAGCCCAGGACAGGGGGGGACCGGGGAGCTGTTTTTT
TRBJ1-5,.,TRBV28,.,CASSSGGGRQPQHF,TGTGCCAGCAGCTCCGGGGGGGGGCGTCAGCCCCAGCATTTT
TRBJ1-4,.,TRBV29-1,.,CSVARLSNEKLFF,TGCAGCGTTGCAAGACTATCTAATGAAAAACTGTTTTTT
TRBJ1-1,.,TRBV5-1,.,CASNTGQQNTEAFF,TGCGCCAGCAATACGGGACAACAAAACACTGAAGCTTTCTTT
TRBJ2-2,.,TRBV19,TRBD1,CATLPGGGIVSGELFF,TGTGCCACCCTCCCAGGGGGCGGAATAGTCTCCGGGGAGCTGTTTTTT
TRBJ1-2,few,TRBV19,TRBD1,CASSIRDRRRGYTF,TGTGCCAGTAGTATCCGGGACAGGCGGCGAGGCTACACCTTC
TRBJ1-2,few,TRBV18,.,CASSPAGNYGYTF,TGTGCCAGCTCACCGGCCGGGAACTATGGCTACACCTTC
TRBJ1-6,.,TRBV30,TRBD1,CASERDRGSPLHF,TGTGCCTCTGAGAGGGACAGGGGTTCACCCCTCCACTTT
TRBJ2-2,.,TRBV28,TRBD2,CASSSQLSGRLAGELFF,TGTGCCAGCAGTTCTCAATTGAGCGGGAGATTGGCCGGGGAGCTGTTTTTT
TRBJ1-1,.,TRBV5-1,.,CASHPRLSRTGTEAFF,TGCGCCAGTCACCCCAGACTCTCACGAACAGGCACTGAAGCTTTCTTT
TRBJ2-3,.,TRBV2,TRBD2,CAGGRVAGEVDTQYF,TGTGCCGGAGGAAGAGTAGCGGGAGAAGTAGATACGCAGTATTTT
TRBJ1-5,.,TRBV7-6,.,CASSLEAGYSNQPQHF,TGTGCCAGCAGCTTAGAAGCAGGGTATAGCAATCAGCCCCAGCATTTT
TRBJ2-7,once,TRBV7-9,TRBD1,CASSVDRGFPYEQYF,TGTGCCAGCAGCGTCGACAGGGGTTTTCCCTACGAGCAGTACTTC
TRBJ2-2,.,TRBV28,.,CASSPPTSNTGELFF,TGTGCCAGCAGCCCTCCGACTTCTAACACCGGGGAGCTGTTTTTT
TRBJ1-5,.,TRBV7-9,.,CASSSGAGGSQPQHF,TGTGCCAGCAGTTCAGGGGCGGGGGGCAGTCAGCCCCAGCATTTT
TRBJ2-2,once,TRBV7-8,TRBD1,CASSLRQGAVGELFF,TGTGCCAGCAGCCTCCGACAGGGGGCGGTCGGGGAGCTGTTTTTT
TRBJ2-3,.,TRBV11-2,TRBD2,CASSLNYGEGTDTQYF,TGTGCCAGCAGCTTAAATTATGGGGAGGGGACAGATACGCAGTATTTT
TRBJ1-3,.,TRBV6-1,.,CASSVAGHYSGNTIYF,TGTGCCAGCAGTGTGGCTGGACATTACTCTGGAAACACCATATATTTT
TRBJ1-5,.,TRBV7-2,.,CASSLAGQFNQPQHF,TGTGCCAGCAGCTTAGCAGGACAGTTCAATCAGCCCCAGCATTTT
TRBJ1-6,.,TRBV19,.,CASSPKREGDSPLHF,TGTGCCAGTAGCCCTAAGAGGGAGGGAGATTCACCCCTCCACTTT
TRBJ2-3,once,TRBV4-1,.,CASSQERYPDTQYF,TGCGCCAGCAGCCAAGAGAGGTACCCAGATACGCAGTATTTT
TRBJ1-4,few,TRBV7-9,.,CASSPSGGGSEKLFF,TGTGCCAGCAGCCCCTCTGGGGGGGGAAGTGAAAAACTGTTTTTT
TRBJ1-6,.,TRBV3-1/TRBV3-2,.,CASSQGSRQVNSPLHF,TGTGCCAGCAGCCAAGGGTCCCGACAGGTGAATTCACCCCTCCACTTT
TRBJ2-7,.,TRBV4-1,TRBD2,CASSPSTSGGFYEQYF,TGCGCCAGCAGCCCTAGTACTAGCGGGGGTTTCTACGAGCAGTACTTC
TRBJ2-7,.,TRBV7-9,.,CASSLEGYGFPYPYEQYF,TGTGCCAGCAGCTTAGAAGGATACGGGTTTCCCTACCCCTACGAGCAGTACTTC
TRBJ1-3,.,TRBV6-1,.,CAKNRKRTAGNTIYF,TGTGCCAAAAACCGGAAGCGGACTGCTGGAAACACCATATATTTT
TRBJ2-3,.,TRBV28,.,CASSSPVTDTQYF,TGTGCCAGCAGTTCCCCAGTCACAGATACGCAGTATTTT
TRBJ2-7,.,TRBV28,TRBD1,CASSTNTGEYEQYF,TGTGCCAGCAGTACCAACACAGGGGAATACGAGCAGTACTTC
TRBJ2-7,.,TRBV19,TRBD2,CASSKRGPYEQYF,TGTGCCAGTAGTAAGCGGGGACCCTACGAGCAGTACTTC
TRBJ1-1,.,TRBV7-9,.,CASRRQQGGTEAFF,TGTGCCAGCAGACGTCAACAGGGAGGGACTGAAGCTTTCTTT
TRBJ2-4,.,TRBV5-4,.,CASSLPPGRGVIQYF,TGTGCCAGCAGCTTGCCCCCCGGACGGGGTGTCATTCAGTACTTC
TRBJ1-5,once,TRBV18,.,CASSAGVEQPQHF,TGTGCCAGCTCAGCAGGGGTAGAACAGCCCCAGCATTTT
TRBJ2-6,.,TRBV5-4,.,CASPGPSGANVLTF,TGTGCCAGCCCAGGCCCCTCTGGGGCCAACGTCCTGACTTTC
TRBJ2-1,.,TRBV4-1,TRBD2,CASSQESASGVGEQFF,TGCGCCAGCAGCCAAGAGTCCGCTAGCGGGGTTGGTGAGCAGTTCTTC